This note documents a single T cell receptor beta chain sequence. Its antigen remains unidentified. The data stem from a study of graft-versus-host responses after intestinal transplantation. Whole-study context: The transplants performed in recipients were multivisceral, liver-intestinal, or isolated intestinal.

Study-wide points: The study associated peak circulating GvH clone levels with early post-transplant HvG declines. The recipient marrow held GvH clones, and some of them showed up first in ileum or blood.

The protocol was immunoSEQ multiplex PCR, while the TCRdb copy is restricted to in-frame clones and leaves out a portion. Altogether approximately 70,000 clones are present, more than 70% being singletons, with the ten largest covering nearly 2.5%. This receptor was taken from a human donor who received an intestinal transplant. The input for sequencing was unstimulated CD8+ T cells sorted from spleen or lymph node cells, taken before intestinal transplant.

CDR3 protein: CASSLPASGGELVQYF. The DNA of the CDR3 is TGTGCCAGCAGCTTACCAGCTAGCGGGGGGGAGTTGGTGCAGTATTTT. This chain joins TRBV7-6 and TRBJ2-3; 12 nucleotides line up with TRBD2. Germline V lookup: CDR1 SGHVS, CDR2 FNYEAQ. Germline trimming cut 2 bases from V and 11 bases from J; bases unmatched to any gene: 11. This CDR3 contains 16 residues.